Presented here are 23 T cell receptor beta chains from one specimen sequenced in a study of blood T cell repertoires in COVID-19. Assay: immunoSEQ multiplex PCR; the TCRdb copy retains only in-frame clones and omits some. The top ten hold roughly 13% of the sample, which has about 200,000 clones, 80% seen once. Material: peripheral blood. These TCRs come from a human donor in a cohort sampled during active COVID-19.

This rearrangement joins TRBV2 to TRBJ2-3; no reliable D call. Trimming shortened V by 5 bases and J by 8 bases, and 14 bases separated the two germline ends. There are 13 residues in the CDR3. The germline V gene encodes CDR1 SNHLY and CDR2 FYNNEI. The CDR3 here is CASSWRGAGTQYF. CDR3 DNA sequence: TGTGCCAGCAGTTGGCGCGGTGCTGGTACGCAGTATTTT.

The chain carries TRBV4-3 and TRBJ2-7, with D possibly being TRBD2 (5 bases). The V gene's germline CDR1 is LGHNA and CDR2 YSLEER. This CDR3 is built from 14 residues. Deletions cut 1 base from V and 4 bases from J, with 11 bases between. Here the CDR3 DNA reads TGCGCCAGCAGCCAAGCAACCAGCGGATACGAGCAGTACTTC. Protein product: CASSQATSGYEQYF.

The rearrangement joins TRBV9 to TRBJ2-1; possible D gene TRBD2, 7 bases. Germline assignment: CDR1 SGDLS and CDR2 YYNGEE. Trimming took off 5 bases at V and 7 bases at J, with 22 bases between the two ends. The CDR3 spans 16 residues. CDR3 residues: CASRGGGTAQGNEQFF. As DNA, the CDR3 is TGTGCCAGCAGAGGGGGAGGGACGGCTCAAGGAAATGAGCAGTTCTTC.

A few counts support this clone. The J gene is TRBJ1-5, the V gene TRBV2, with D maybe TRBD1 (6 bases). The CDR3 has 16 amino acids. The V end was cut by 6 bases, the J end by 7 bases, with 22 bases between. Germline V lookup: CDR1 SNHLY, CDR2 FYNNEI. The CDR3 DNA reads as TGTGCCAGCAGACCCCGGACAGCGCCGGGCGTACAGCCCCAGCATTTT. Translated, it gives CASRPRTAPGVQPQHF.

J is TRBJ2-1 and V is TRBV11-2; TRBD2 agrees at 12 bases. V was clipped by 8 bases and J by 9 bases; unmatched bases: 11. Per the germline V gene, CDR1 is SGHAT and CDR2 is FQNNGV. This CDR3 has 15 amino acids. The CDR3 spells CASGRLAGALAEQFF. CDR3 DNA sequence: TGTGCCAGCGGGCGACTAGCGGGAGCATTGGCTGAGCAGTTCTTC.

On this clone itself: Compared with germline, one end of the junction differs, possibly owing to a read error. This chain uses TRBV5-1 with TRBJ2-7; TRBD1 aligns across 9 bases. Germline assignment: CDR1 SGHRS and CDR2 YFSETQ. This CDR3 has 17 amino acids. CDR3 in DNA: TGCGCCAGCTGCTTACTCCCCCCGGGACAGGGAACCTACGAGCAGTACTTC. Its translation is CASCLLPPGQGTYEQYF.

The chain employs TRBV18 and TRBJ2-2; 9 bases fit TRBD1. The V and J ends lost 3 bases and 7 bases, in that order; junction bases with no gene match: 6. The V gene's germline CDR1 is KGHSH and CDR2 LQKENI. CDR3 length: 15 amino acids. CDR3 coding DNA: TGTGCCAGCTCACCGGGACAGGGAATCTACGGGGAGCTGTTTTTT. This sequence encodes CASSPGQGIYGELFF.

The rearrangement uses TRBV4-2 and TRBJ1-4, with 10 bases lining up with TRBD1. Germline-derived CDR1 and CDR2 are LGHNA and YNFKEQ. The CDR3 spans 15 residues. The V segment lost 4 bases and the J segment 8 bases; nucleotides outside the gene matches: 7. The CDR3 protein is CASSLPGTGEEKLFF. In DNA, the CDR3 is TGTGCCAGCAGCCTGCCCGGGACAGGGGAAGAAAAACTGTTTTTT.

In regard to this clone: Other DNA sequences in the sample encode the same CDR3. The V gene is TRBV28, the J gene TRBJ1-5, with D possibly matching TRBD1 (5 bases). Between the trimmed V and J ends, which lost 4 bases and 4 bases, there was a span of 5 bases. The CDR3 totals 12 residues. The germline CDR1 and CDR2 sequences are MDHEN and SYDVKM. The CDR3 region is CASSSGNQPQHF. DNA for the CDR3: TGTGCCAGCAGTTCAGGGAATCAGCCCCAGCATTTT.

This sequence joins TRBV15 and TRBJ2-3; 9 nucleotides line up with TRBD1. This CDR3 is 16 amino acids long. Germline V gene lookup returns CDR1 LNHNV and CDR2 YYDKDF (reference sequence). The ends lost 1 base at V and 3 bases at J; junction bases unmatched: 5. The CDR3 DNA reads TGTGCCACCAGCAGAGTACAGGGGGCAGGGACAGATACGCAGTATTTT. This translates into CATSRVQGAGTDTQYF.

The genes are TRBV12-3 or TRBV12-4 and TRBJ2-7; no clear D gene. Deletions cut 3 bases from V and 2 bases from J, with 5 bases between. The CDR3 totals 12 residues. The CDR3 nucleotides are TGTGCCAGCAGTTTGGAGCCCTACGAGCAGTACTTC. It specifies CASSLEPYEQYF.

The V and J genes are TRBV5-1 and TRBJ2-3, with a tentative D call TRBD2 (6 bases). This CDR3 spans 15 amino acids. CDR1 and CDR2 from the germline V gene are SGHRS and YFSETQ. Trimming stripped 3 bases from V and 1 base from J, with 12 bases between. Written as DNA, the CDR3 is TGCGCCAGCAGCTCGTACGGGAGAGGCACAGATACGCAGTATTTT. This codes for CASSSYGRGTDTQYF.

This clone was seen repeatedly, ten times or more. This chain joins TRBV6-4 and TRBJ2-7; TRBD1 agrees at 11 bases. CDR1 is MRHNA and CDR2 is SNTAGT in the germline V gene. CDR3 length: 14 residues. V trimming: 5 bases; J trimming: 4 bases; junction bases outside the gene matches: 4. DNA of the CDR3: TGTGCCAGCAGTCGTGGACAGGGGGCGTACGAGCAGTACTTC. Residues: CASSRGQGAYEQYF.

J is TRBJ2-2 and V is TRBV2; 9 bases map to TRBD1. V shed 7 bases and J 4 bases; nucleotides not matched to a gene: 7. CDR1 and CDR2 (germline): SNHLY, FYNNEI. The CDR3 sequence is 15 residues long. In DNA, the CDR3 is TGTGCCAGCAAGGCTGAGACAGGGGGCACCGGGGAGCTGTTTTTT. Protein: CASKAETGGTGELFF.

This chain uses TRBV19 with TRBJ2-7; the D gene is possibly TRBD2 (6 bases). Germline V gene data show CDR1 as LNHDA and CDR2 as SQIVND (reference sequence). The CDR3 spans 13 residues. V was clipped by 4 bases and J by 4 bases, with 11 bases between them. CDR3 in amino acids: CASSSRLEYEQYF. CDR3 DNA: TGTGCCAGTAGTAGTCGACTAGAATACGAGCAGTACTTC.

This clone appeared a single time. This rearrangement joins TRBV6-2 or TRBV6-3 to TRBJ2-6; 7 bases agree with TRBD2. CDR1 is MNHEY and CDR2 is SVGEGT in the germline V gene. J lost 0 bases, V lost 5 bases, and 7 bases had no gene match. The CDR3 covers 17 residues. CDR3 nucleotides: TGTGCCAGCAGTGCGGGGGTAAGAAGCTCTGGGGCCAACGTCCTGACTTTC. Its protein is CASSAGVRSSGANVLTF.

This clone was counted a single time. The chain employs TRBV28 and TRBJ1-1; 7 positions agree with TRBD1. The germline V gene has CDR1 MDHEN and CDR2 SYDVKM. V gave up 2 bases and J gave up 2 bases; unmatched junction bases: 2. The CDR3 has 14 amino acids. The CDR3 nucleotides read TGTGCCAGCAGTTTAGGGACAGTTAACACTGAAGCTTTCTTT. Its protein product is CASSLGTVNTEAFF.

The J gene is TRBJ1-2, the V gene TRBV10-3; TRBD1 matches 7 bases. The CDR3 runs 16 residues. Trimming took 2 bases from V and 0 from J; bases not matched to a gene: 6. In germline, CDR1 is ENHRY, CDR2 SYGVKD. The CDR3: CAISEGQGGSNYGYTF. CDR3 coding DNA: TGTGCCATCAGTGAGGGGCAGGGGGGCTCTAACTATGGCTACACCTTC.

The chain employs TRBV12-2 and TRBJ2-7; the tabulated D call, TRBD2, remains unverified against the DNA. TRBV12-2 is classified as a pseudogene. The CDR3 covers 15 residues. CDR3 in amino acids: CASRSLGLVSYEQYF. The CDR3 DNA reads as TGTGCAAGTCGCTCCCTCGGACTAGTCTCCTACGAGCAGTACTTC.

The CDR3 sequence: CASSYSGGPTEQYF. As DNA, the CDR3 is TGTGCCAGCAGTTACTCGGGGGGACCGACGGAGCAGTACTTC. The chain is built from TRBV6-5 and TRBJ2-7; TRBD2 is a possible D gene (6 bases). This CDR3 is 14 amino acids long. CDR1 and CDR2 (germline): MNHEY, SVGAGI. Trimming left V 0 bases short and J 7 bases short, with 13 bases between.

The chain has TRBV28 and TRBJ2-5; perhaps TRBD1 as D (5 bases). The CDR3 consists of 13 residues. The germline CDR1 and CDR2 sequences are MDHEN and SYDVKM. V shed 3 bases and J shed 2 bases, with 7 bases lying between them. CDR3 amino acids: CASSLTEQETQYF. The CDR3, as DNA: TGTGCCAGCAGTTTGACAGAACAAGAGACCCAGTACTTC.

The genes are TRBV15 and TRBJ2-7, with 9 bases identical to TRBD1. Trimming cost V 0 bases and J 2 bases; bases outside gene matches: 8. The CDR3 runs 17 residues. Germline V gene lookup returns CDR1 LNHNV and CDR2 YYDKDF (reference sequence). The CDR3 DNA sequence: TGTGCCACCAGCAGAGATAAAGGGACAGGGATCACCTACGAGCAGTACTTC. Translated: CATSRDKGTGITYEQYF.

The chain uses TRBV11-1 and TRBJ2-7; 14 bases agree with TRBD2. CDR1 is SGHAT and CDR2 is FQDESV in the germline V gene (reference sequence). The CDR3 has 16 residues. Losses at the gene ends were 5 bases for V and 2 bases for J; bases not matched to a gene: 5. CDR3 in DNA: TGTGCCAGCAGCCGGGGACTAGCGGGAGCTGCCTACGAGCAGTACTTC. Protein: CASSRGLAGAAYEQYF.